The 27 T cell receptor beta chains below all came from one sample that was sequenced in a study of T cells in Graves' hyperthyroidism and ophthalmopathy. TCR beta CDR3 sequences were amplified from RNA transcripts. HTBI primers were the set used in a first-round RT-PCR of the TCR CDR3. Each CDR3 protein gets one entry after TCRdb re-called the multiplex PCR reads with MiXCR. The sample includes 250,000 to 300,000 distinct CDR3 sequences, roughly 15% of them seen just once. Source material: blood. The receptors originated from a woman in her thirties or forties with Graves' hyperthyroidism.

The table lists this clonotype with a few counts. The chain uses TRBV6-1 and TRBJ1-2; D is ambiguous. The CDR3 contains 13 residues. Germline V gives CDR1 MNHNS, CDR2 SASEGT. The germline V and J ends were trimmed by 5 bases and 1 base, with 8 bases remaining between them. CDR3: CASSYGLNYGYTF. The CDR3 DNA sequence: TGTGCCAGCAGTTACGGGCTTAACTATGGCTACACCTTC.

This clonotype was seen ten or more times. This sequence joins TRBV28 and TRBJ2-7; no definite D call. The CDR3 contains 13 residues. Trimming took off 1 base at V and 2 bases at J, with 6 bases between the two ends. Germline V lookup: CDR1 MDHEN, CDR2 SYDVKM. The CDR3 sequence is CASSLFEAYEQYF. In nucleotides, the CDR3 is TGTGCCAGCAGTTTATTTGAGGCCTACGAGCAGTACTTC.

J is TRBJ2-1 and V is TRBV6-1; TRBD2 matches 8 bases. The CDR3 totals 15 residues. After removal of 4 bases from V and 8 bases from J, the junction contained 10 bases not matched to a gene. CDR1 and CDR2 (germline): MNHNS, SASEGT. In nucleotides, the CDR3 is TGTGCCAGCAGTGGGGTGGGACTAGGAGTCGATGAGCAGTTCTTC. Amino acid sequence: CASSGVGLGVDEQFF.

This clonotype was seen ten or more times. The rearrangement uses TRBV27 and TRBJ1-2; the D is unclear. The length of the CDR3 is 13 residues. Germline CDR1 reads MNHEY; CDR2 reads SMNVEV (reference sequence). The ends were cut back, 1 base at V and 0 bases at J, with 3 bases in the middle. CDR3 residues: CASSLFPNYGYTF. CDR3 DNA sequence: TGTGCCAGCAGTTTATTCCCTAACTATGGCTACACCTTC.

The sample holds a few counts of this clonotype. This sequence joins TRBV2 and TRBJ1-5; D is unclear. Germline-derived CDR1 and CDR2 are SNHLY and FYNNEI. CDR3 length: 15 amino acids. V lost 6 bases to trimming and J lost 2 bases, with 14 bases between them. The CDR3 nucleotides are TGTGCCAGCAGCGGCGTGGAGGGAGGCAATCAGCCCCAGCATTTT. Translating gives CASSGVEGGNQPQHF.

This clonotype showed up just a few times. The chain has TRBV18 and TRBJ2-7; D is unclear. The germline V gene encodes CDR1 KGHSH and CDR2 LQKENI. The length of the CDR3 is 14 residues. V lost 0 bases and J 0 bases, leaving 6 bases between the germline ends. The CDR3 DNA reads TGTGCCAGCTCACCACCGGCAGACTCCTACGAGCAGTACTTC. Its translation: CASSPPADSYEQYF.

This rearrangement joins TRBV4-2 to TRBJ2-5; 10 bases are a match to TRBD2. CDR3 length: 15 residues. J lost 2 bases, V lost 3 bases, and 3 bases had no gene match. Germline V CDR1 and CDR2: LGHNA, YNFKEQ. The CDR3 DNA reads TGTGCCAGCAGCCAGACGACTAGCGGGCAAGAGACCCAGTACTTC. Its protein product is CASSQTTSGQETQYF.

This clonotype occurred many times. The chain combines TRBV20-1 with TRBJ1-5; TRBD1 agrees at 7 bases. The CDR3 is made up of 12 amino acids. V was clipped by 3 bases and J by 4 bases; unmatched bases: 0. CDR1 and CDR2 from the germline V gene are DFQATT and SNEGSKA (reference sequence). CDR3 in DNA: TGCAGTGCTAGGACAGGGAATCAGCCCCAGCATTTT. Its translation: CSARTGNQPQHF.

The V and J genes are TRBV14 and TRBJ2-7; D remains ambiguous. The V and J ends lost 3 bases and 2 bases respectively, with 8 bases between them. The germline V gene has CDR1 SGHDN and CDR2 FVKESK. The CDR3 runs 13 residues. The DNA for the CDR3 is TGTGCCAGCAGCCAGACGGTCACCTACGAGCAGTACTTC. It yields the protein CASSQTVTYEQYF.

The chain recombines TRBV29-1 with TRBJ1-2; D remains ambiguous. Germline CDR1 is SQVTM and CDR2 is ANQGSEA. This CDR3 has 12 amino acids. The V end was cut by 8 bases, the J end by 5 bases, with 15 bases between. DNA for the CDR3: TGCAGCCTCTTCGAGGGTAATTATGGCTACACCTTC. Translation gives CSLFEGNYGYTF.

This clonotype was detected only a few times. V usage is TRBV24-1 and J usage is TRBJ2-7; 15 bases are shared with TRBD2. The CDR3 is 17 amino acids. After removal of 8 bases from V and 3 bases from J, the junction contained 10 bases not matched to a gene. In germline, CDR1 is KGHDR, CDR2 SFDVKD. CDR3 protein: CATKTPGLAGGRYEQYF. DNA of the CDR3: TGTGCCACCAAGACACCGGGACTAGCGGGAGGACGCTACGAGCAGTACTTC.

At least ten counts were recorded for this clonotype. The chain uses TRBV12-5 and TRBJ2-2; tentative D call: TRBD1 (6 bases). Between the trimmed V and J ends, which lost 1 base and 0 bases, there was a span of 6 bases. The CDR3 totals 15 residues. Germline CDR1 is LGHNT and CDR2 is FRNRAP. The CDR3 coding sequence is TGTGCTAGTGGTTTGGGGACAGCGAACACCGGGGAGCTGTTTTTT. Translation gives CASGLGTANTGELFF. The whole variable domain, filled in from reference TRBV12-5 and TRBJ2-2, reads DARVTQTPRHKVTEMGQEVTMRCQPILGHNTVFWYRQTMMQGLELLAYFRNRAPLDDSGMPKDRFSAEMPDATLATLKIQPSEPRDSAVYFCASGLGTANTGELFFGEGSRLTVL.

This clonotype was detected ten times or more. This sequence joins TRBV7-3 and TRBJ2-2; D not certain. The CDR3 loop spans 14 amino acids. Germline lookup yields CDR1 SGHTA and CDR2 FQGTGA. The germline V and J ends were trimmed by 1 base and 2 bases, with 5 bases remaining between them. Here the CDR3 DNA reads TGTGCCAGCAGCTTAAATCCCAACACCGGGGAGCTGTTTTTT. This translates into CASSLNPNTGELFF. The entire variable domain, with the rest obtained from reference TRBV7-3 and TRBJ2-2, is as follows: GAGVSQTPSNKVTEKGKYVELRCDPISGHTALYWYRQSLGQGPEFLIYFQGTGAADDSGLPNDRFFAVRPEGSVSTLKIQRTERGDSAVYLCASSLNPNTGELFFGEGSRLTVL.

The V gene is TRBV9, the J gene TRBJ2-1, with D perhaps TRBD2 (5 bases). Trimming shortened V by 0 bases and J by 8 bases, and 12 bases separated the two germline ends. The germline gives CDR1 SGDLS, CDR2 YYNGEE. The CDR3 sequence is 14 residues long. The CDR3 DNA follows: TGTGCCAGCAGCGTAGAACTAGTATTGCATGAGCAGTTCTTC. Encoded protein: CASSVELVLHEQFF.

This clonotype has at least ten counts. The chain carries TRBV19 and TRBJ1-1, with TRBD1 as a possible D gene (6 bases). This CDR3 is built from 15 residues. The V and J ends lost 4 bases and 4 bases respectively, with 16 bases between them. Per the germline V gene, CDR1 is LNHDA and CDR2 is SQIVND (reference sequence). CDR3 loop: CASSTIRGVRTEAFF. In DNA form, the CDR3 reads TGTGCCAGTAGTACCATAAGGGGGGTACGCACTGAAGCTTTCTTT.

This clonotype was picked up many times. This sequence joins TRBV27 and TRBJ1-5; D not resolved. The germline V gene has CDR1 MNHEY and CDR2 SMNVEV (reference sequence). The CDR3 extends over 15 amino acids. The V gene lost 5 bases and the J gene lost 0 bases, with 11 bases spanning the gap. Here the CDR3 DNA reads TGTGCCAGCAGTCCGAGTGGGTATAGCAATCAGCCCCAGCATTTT. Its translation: CASSPSGYSNQPQHF.

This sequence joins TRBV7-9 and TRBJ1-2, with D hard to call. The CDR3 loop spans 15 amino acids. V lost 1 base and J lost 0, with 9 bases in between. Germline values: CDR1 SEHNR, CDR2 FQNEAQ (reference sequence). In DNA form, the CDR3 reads TGTGCCAGCAGCTTAGGGGCAGTCCCTAACTATGGCTACACCTTC. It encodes CASSLGAVPNYGYTF.

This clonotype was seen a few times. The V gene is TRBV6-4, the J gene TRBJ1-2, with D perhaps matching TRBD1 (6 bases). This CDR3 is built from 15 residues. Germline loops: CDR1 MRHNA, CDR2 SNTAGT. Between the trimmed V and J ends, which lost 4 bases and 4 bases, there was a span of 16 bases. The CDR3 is CASSGTGSASYGYTF. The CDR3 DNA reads TGTGCCAGCAGTGGAACAGGGTCCGCCTCCTATGGCTACACCTTC.

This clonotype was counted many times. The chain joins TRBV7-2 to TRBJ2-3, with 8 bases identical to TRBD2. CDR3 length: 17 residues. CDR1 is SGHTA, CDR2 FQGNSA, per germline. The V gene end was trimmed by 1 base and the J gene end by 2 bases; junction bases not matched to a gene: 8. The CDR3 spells CASSLGASGYNTDTQYF. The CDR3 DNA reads TGTGCCAGCAGCTTAGGGGCTAGCGGGTACAACACAGATACGCAGTATTTT.

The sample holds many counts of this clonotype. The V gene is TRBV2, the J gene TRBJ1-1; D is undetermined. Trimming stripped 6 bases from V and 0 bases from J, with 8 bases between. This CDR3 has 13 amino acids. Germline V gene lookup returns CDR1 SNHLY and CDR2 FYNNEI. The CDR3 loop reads CASRGPMNTEAFF. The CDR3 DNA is TGTGCCAGCAGGGGTCCCATGAACACTGAAGCTTTCTTT. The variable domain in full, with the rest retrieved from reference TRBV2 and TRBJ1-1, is EPEVTQTPSHQVTQMGQEVILRCVPISNHLYFYWYRQILGQKVEFLVSFYNNEISEKSEIFDDQFSVERPDGSNFTLKIRSTKLEDSAMYFCASRGPMNTEAFFGQGTRLTVV.

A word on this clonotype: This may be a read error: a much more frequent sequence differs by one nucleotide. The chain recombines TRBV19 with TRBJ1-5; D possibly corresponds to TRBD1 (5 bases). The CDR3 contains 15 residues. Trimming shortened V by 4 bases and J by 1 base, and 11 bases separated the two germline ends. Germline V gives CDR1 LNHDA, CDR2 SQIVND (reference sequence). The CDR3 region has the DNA TGTGCCAGTAGTAGTGCTCGACAGAGCAATCAGCCCCAGCATTTT. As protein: CASSSARQSNQPQHF.

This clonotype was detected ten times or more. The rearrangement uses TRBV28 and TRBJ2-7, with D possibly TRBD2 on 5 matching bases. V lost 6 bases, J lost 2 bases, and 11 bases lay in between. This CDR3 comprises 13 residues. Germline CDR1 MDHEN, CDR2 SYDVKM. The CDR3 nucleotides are TGTGCCAGCAGCCAAACTAGAACCTACGAGCAGTACTTC. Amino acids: CASSQTRTYEQYF.

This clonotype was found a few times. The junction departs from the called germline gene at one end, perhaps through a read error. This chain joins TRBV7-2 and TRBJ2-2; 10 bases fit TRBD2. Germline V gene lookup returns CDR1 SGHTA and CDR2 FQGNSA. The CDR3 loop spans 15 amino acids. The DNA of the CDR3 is TGTGCCAGCAGATTAGCGGGGGGAGTCACCGGGGAGCTGTTTTTT. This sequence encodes CASRLAGGVTGELFF.

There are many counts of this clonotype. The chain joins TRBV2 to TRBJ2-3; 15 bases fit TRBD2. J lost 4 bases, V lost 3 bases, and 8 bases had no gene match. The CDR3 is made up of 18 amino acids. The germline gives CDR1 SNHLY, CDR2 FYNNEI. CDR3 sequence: CASSDGLAGGPFPDTQYF. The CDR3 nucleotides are TGTGCCAGCAGTGATGGACTAGCGGGAGGGCCGTTCCCAGATACGCAGTATTTT.

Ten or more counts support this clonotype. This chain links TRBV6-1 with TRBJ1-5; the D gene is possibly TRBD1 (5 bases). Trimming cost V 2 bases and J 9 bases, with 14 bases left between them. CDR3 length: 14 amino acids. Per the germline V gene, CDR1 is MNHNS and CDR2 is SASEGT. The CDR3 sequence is CASSENEGMSPQHF. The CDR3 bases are TGTGCCAGCAGTGAAAATGAGGGGATGTCGCCCCAGCATTTT.

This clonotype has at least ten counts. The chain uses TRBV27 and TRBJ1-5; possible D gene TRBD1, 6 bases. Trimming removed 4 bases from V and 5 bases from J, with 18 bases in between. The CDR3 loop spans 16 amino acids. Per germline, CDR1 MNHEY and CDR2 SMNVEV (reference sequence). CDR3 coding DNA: TGTGCCAGCAGTTCCTGGGCAGGGGTAAAAGATCAGCCCCAGCATTTT. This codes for CASSSWAGVKDQPQHF.

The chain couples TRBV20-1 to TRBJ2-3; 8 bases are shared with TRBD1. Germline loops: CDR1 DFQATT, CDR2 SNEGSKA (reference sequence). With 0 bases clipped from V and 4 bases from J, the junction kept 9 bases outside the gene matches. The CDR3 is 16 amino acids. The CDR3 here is CSAREGPRGHADTQYF. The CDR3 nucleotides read TGCAGTGCTAGAGAAGGCCCCAGGGGGCATGCAGATACGCAGTATTTT.